This TCR beta chain originates from a study of PD-1 blockade in mismatch repair-deficient tumors. Study information: Patients had more than ten mismatch repair-deficient cancer types, all previously treated and progressing.

All patients were mismatch repair deficient, assessed by either PCR or immunohistochemistry. The TCR-sequenced patients were a few responders to pembrolizumab. This clone was counted a few times. Its antigen is still unknown. Clones were read by immunoSEQ multiplex PCR, and TCRdb kept only the in-frame ones, dropping some. Of under 85,000 clones listed, 70% to 85% are singletons. Between the trimmed V and J ends, which lost 5 bases and 5 bases, there was a span of 16 bases. The CDR3 sequence is 13 residues long. From germline, CDR1 is GTSNPN and CDR2 SVGIG (reference sequence). Study-level points and caveats: Tumor-resident clones, often absent from pretreatment blood, expanded after pembrolizumab and then contracted.

The sequence came from an adult with mismatch repair-deficient cancer. The chain uses TRBV30 and TRBJ2-7; the D gene is possibly TRBD1 (6 bases). This specimen consisted of peripheral blood, obtained 2 weeks after starting pembrolizumab. CDR3 sequence (DNA): TGTGCCTGGGAGGTCCGCCAGGGGAACGAGCAGTACTTC. Encoded protein: CAWEVRQGNEQYF.